This TCR beta chain was captured by sequencing in a study of shared clonotypes between healthy human individuals. Concerning this clone itself: Its antigen is unknown.

Clones were read by immunoSEQ multiplex PCR, and TCRdb kept only the in-frame ones, dropping some. This table has 2 million to 2.5 million clones, under 95% appearing once. General observations from the study: Around 5.3% of naive CD4 clonotypes were shared across a handful of donors.

CDR1 and CDR2 from the germline V gene are SGHTA and FQGNSA. The length of the CDR3 is 16 residues. The ends were cut back, 3 bases at V and 0 bases at J, with 9 bases in the middle. This TCR came from a young man in good health. Some clones in this sample may be carry-over from other donors' samples. The sequenced sample consisted of naive CD4+ T cells from PBMCs. Subset noted: CD45RA+ positively selected. The chain is built from TRBV7-2 and TRBJ2-6, with unresolved D. The CDR3 reads CASSLLGSSGANVLTF. CDR3 nucleotide sequence: TGTGCCAGCAGCTTGTTGGGGTCCTCTGGGGCCAACGTCCTGACTTTC.